A single sample gave rise to the 30 T cell receptor beta chains below, sequenced in a study of early T cells in non-severe SARS-CoV-2 infection. TCRdb passed the 5' RACE reads through MiXCR, listing each CDR3 protein once. The sample records tens of thousands of distinct CDR3 sequences, over 8% being singletons. Sequenced material: whole blood, taken at baseline. The receptors stem from an adult who was a healthcare worker with PCR-confirmed SARS-CoV-2 infection or an uninfected control (not recorded which).

There are many counts of this clonotype. The chain joins TRBV30 to TRBJ2-1; no firm D call. CDR3 length: 11 residues. In germline, CDR1 is GTSNPN, CDR2 SVGIG (reference sequence). The V gene lost 3 bases and the J gene lost 10 bases, with 10 bases spanning the gap. Written as DNA, the CDR3 is TGTGCCTGGAGGGGCTTCAGGGAGCAGTTCTTC. It yields the protein CAWRGFREQFF.

The chain uses TRBV12-3 or TRBV12-4 and TRBJ2-7; D ambiguous. There are 13 residues in the CDR3. Trimming left V 3 bases short and J 2 bases short, with 8 bases between. CDR3 DNA: TGTGCCAGCAGTTTTATCTCCCCCTACGAGCAGTACTTC. It specifies CASSFISPYEQYF.

This clonotype was seen ten or more times. The J gene is TRBJ2-1, the V gene TRBV7-9; 14 bases are a match to TRBD2. There are 16 residues in the CDR3. Trimming took 5 bases from V and 11 from J; bases not matched to a gene: 11. CDR1 SEHNR and CDR2 FQNEAQ come from the germline V gene (reference sequence). CDR3 protein: CASSPGSGTSGSQQFF. Here the CDR3 DNA reads TGTGCCAGCAGCCCGGGTAGCGGGACTAGCGGGAGTCAGCAGTTCTTC.

The genes are TRBV20-1 and TRBJ2-1; 9 bases are shared with TRBD2. V lost 4 bases to trimming and J lost 8 bases; unmatched junction nucleotides: 9. From germline, CDR1 is DFQATT and CDR2 SNEGSKA (reference sequence). The CDR3 loop spans 14 amino acids. For the CDR3, the DNA is TGCAGTGCTACGCTAGCGGGGCCTTTGGATGAGCAGTTCTTC. This gives the protein CSATLAGPLDEQFF.

The CDR3 coding sequence is TGTGCCAGCAGCTTAGGGGGGGCTAGCGCAGAGACCCAGTACTTC. This encodes CASSLGGASAETQYF. The J gene is TRBJ2-5, the V gene TRBV7-2, with D perhaps being TRBD1 or TRBD2 (6 bases each). Germline CDR1 SGHTA, CDR2 FQGNSA. The CDR3 sequence is 15 residues long. V was clipped by 1 base and J by 4 bases, with 13 bases between them.

This clonotype was recorded a few times. The chain carries TRBV5-1 and TRBJ2-6, with D possibly being TRBD2 (6 bases). CDR1 and CDR2 from the germline V gene are SGHRS and YFSETQ. This CDR3 is 18 amino acids long. V was clipped by 2 bases and J by 0 bases, with 15 bases between them. The CDR3 coding sequence is TGCGCCAGCAGCTTCGCGGGACCTGGAAGCTCTGGGGCCAACGTCCTGACTTTC. This codes for CASSFAGPGSSGANVLTF.

This clonotype appeared a few times. The chain uses TRBV25-1 and TRBJ2-1, with D possibly TRBD1 on 7 matching bases. This CDR3 has 16 amino acids. V was pared by 0 bases and J by 7 bases, with 16 bases between. CDR1 MGHDK and CDR2 SYGVNS come from the germline V gene. CDR3 nucleotide sequence: TGTGCCAGCAGTGAATATTCCCCAGGGGGGCGGAATGAGCAGTTCTTC. Encoded protein: CASSEYSPGGRNEQFF. The whole variable domain, remainder taken from reference TRBV25-1 and TRBJ2-1, is EADIYQTPRYLVIGTGKKITLECSQTMGHDKMYWYQQDPGMELHLIHYSYGVNSTEKGDLSSESTVSRIRTEHFPLTLESARPSHTSQYLCASSEYSPGGRNEQFFGPGTRLTVL.

This clonotype was recorded once. The chain carries TRBV7-8 and TRBJ2-2; 13 nucleotides line up with TRBD2. Germline CDR1 SGHVS, CDR2 FQNEAQ. The CDR3 has 18 residues. The V gene end was trimmed by 5 bases and the J gene end by 7 bases; junction bases not matched to a gene: 13. The CDR3 reads CASSPLGLAGALGGELFF. As DNA, the CDR3 is TGTGCCAGCAGCCCCCTCGGACTAGCGGGGGCCCTGGGCGGGGAGCTGTTTTTT.

This clonotype appeared a few times. The V gene is TRBV27, the J gene TRBJ2-1, with 9 bases fitting TRBD2. Germline V gives CDR1 MNHEY, CDR2 SMNVEV (reference sequence). This CDR3 is built from 14 residues. Germline trimming cut 5 bases from V and 5 bases from J; bases unmatched to any gene: 4. The CDR3 DNA reads TGTGCCAGCAGTCCACGGACTAGCGACAATGAGCAGTTCTTC. Translation gives CASSPRTSDNEQFF.

The chain couples TRBV6-6 to TRBJ2-7; TRBD1 is a possible D gene (5 bases). V was shortened by 0 bases and J by 7 bases, with 16 bases between the two germline ends. CDR1 is MNHNY, CDR2 SVGAGI, per germline (reference sequence). The CDR3 sequence is 15 residues long. CDR3 nucleotide sequence: TGTGCCAGCAGTTACTCAGACACAGGAGCCTGGGAGCAGTACTTC. This encodes CASSYSDTGAWEQYF.

The genes are TRBV27 and TRBJ1-2; D unresolved. The germline V and J ends were trimmed by 6 bases and 5 bases, with 13 bases remaining between them. The germline gives CDR1 MNHEY, CDR2 SMNVEV (reference sequence). The CDR3 is made up of 13 amino acids. The CDR3 here is CASSSLAGYGYTF. In DNA form, the CDR3 reads TGTGCCAGCAGCTCTCTGGCCGGATATGGCTACACCTTC.

The gene calls are TRBV19 and TRBJ1-6; D is unclear. Germline values: CDR1 LNHDA, CDR2 SQIVND (reference sequence). This CDR3 comprises 14 residues. The V end lost 3 bases, the J end lost 10 bases, and 13 bases lay between the germline ends. CDR3 sequence reads: CASSIMALSSPLHF. CDR3 DNA sequence: TGTGCCAGTAGTATTATGGCCTTGAGCTCACCCCTCCACTTT.

This clonotype was found many times. The chain uses TRBV7-4 and TRBJ1-3; possible D gene TRBD1, 5 bases. CDR1 is SGHVT and CDR2 is SQSDAQ in the germline V gene. This CDR3 comprises 14 residues. Trimming removed 9 bases from V and 3 bases from J, with 15 bases in between. CDR3 DNA sequence: TGTGCCAGAGCCGGGGGTCGAGATGGAAACACCATATATTTT. Protein sequence: CARAGGRDGNTIYF.

The table lists this clonotype with a few counts. The chain combines TRBV4-1 with TRBJ2-7; 7 nucleotides agree with TRBD1. CDR1 is MGHRA and CDR2 is YSYEKL in the germline V gene. The V and J ends lost 4 bases and 1 base, in that order; junction bases with no gene match: 10. The CDR3 extends over 16 amino acids. As DNA, the CDR3 is TGCGCCAGCAGCCCAGGGGGAGTTCGAGGGTCCTACGAGCAGTACTTC. This codes for CASSPGGVRGSYEQYF.

There are a few counts of this clonotype. The rearrangement joins TRBV4-3 to TRBJ2-6; D is undetermined. Trimming shortened V by 0 bases and J by 1 base, and 7 bases separated the two germline ends. CDR3 length: 16 amino acids. CDR1 is LGHNA and CDR2 is YSLEER in the germline V gene. In DNA, the CDR3 is TGCGCCAGCAGCCAAGAGTATAGGTCTGGGGCCAACGTCCTGACTTTC. This sequence encodes CASSQEYRSGANVLTF.

This clonotype turned up a few times. This CDR3 is missing its conserved last phenylalanine or tryptophan, likely due to a read error. The rearrangement uses TRBV12-3 or TRBV12-4 and TRBJ2-5; D remains unclear. Trimming left V 7 bases short and J 2 bases short, with 11 bases between. The CDR3 length is 13 residues. The CDR3 protein is CASTPASQETQYC. In DNA form, the CDR3 reads TGTGCCAGCACCCCAGCATCACAAGAGACCCAGTACTGC.

V and J are TRBV11-3 and TRBJ2-3; 11 positions agree with TRBD1. The germline V gene encodes CDR1 SGHNT and CDR2 YENEEA. Losses at the gene ends were 8 bases for V and 4 bases for J; bases not matched to a gene: 2. The CDR3 runs to 13 residues. This CDR3 is CASSGQGADTQYF. The CDR3 coding sequence is TGTGCCAGCTCGGGACAGGGGGCAGATACGCAGTATTTT.

J is TRBJ2-1 and V is TRBV12-3 or TRBV12-4; D might be TRBD1 (5 bases). V was clipped by 3 bases and J by 0 bases, with 9 bases between them. CDR3 size: 15 residues. The CDR3 sequence: CASSFDSSSYNEQFF. The CDR3 nucleotides are TGTGCCAGCAGTTTTGACAGTAGCTCCTACAATGAGCAGTTCTTC.

The rearrangement links TRBV18 to TRBJ2-2; 7 bases map to TRBD2. This CDR3 is built from 14 residues. From germline, CDR1 is KGHSH and CDR2 LQKENI. With V trimmed by 5 bases and J by 4 bases, 4 bases remained unmatched. The DNA for the CDR3 is TGTGCCAGCTCATCTAGCGGAGTCACCGGGGAGCTGTTTTTT. Translation: CASSSSGVTGELFF.

The chain carries TRBV2 and TRBJ1-1; TRBD1 matches at 7 bases. Germline V gene lookup returns CDR1 SNHLY and CDR2 FYNNEI. With V trimmed by 2 bases and J by 5 bases, 5 bases remained unmatched. The CDR3 is made up of 14 amino acids. The CDR3 protein is CASSELEGATEAFF. Written as DNA, the CDR3 is TGTGCCAGCAGTGAACTCGAGGGGGCAACTGAAGCTTTCTTT.

The V gene is TRBV28, the J gene TRBJ2-1; either TRBD1 or TRBD2 may supply D (5 bases each). The CDR3 consists of 16 residues. The V end was cut by 3 bases, the J end by 6 bases, with 18 bases between. Germline V gene sequence: CDR1 MDHEN, CDR2 SYDVKM. As DNA, the CDR3 is TGTGCCAGCAGTTTCTTTCGGGGACCCTACGTCAATGAGCAGTTCTTC. Encoded protein: CASSFFRGPYVNEQFF.

This clonotype was seen many times. The V gene is TRBV15, the J gene TRBJ1-5; TRBD1 matches at 9 bases. The J segment lost 5 bases and the V segment lost 0 bases, leaving 5 bases of the junction unmatched. Germline values: CDR1 LNHNV, CDR2 YYDKDF (reference sequence). The CDR3 sequence is 16 residues long. The CDR3 sequence: CATSRDVRTGDQPQHF. Here the CDR3 DNA reads TGTGCCACCAGCAGAGATGTAAGGACAGGGGATCAGCCCCAGCATTTT.

The sample holds a few counts of this clonotype. This chain connects TRBV12-3 or TRBV12-4 to TRBJ2-7; 9 bases agree with TRBD1. The trim removed 1 base at V and 10 bases at J, leaving 5 bases unmatched. The CDR3 totals 13 residues. The CDR3: CASSLVRQGDQYF. The CDR3 coding sequence is TGTGCCAGCAGTTTAGTACGACAGGGGGATCAGTACTTC.

This sequence joins TRBV7-9 and TRBJ2-7; D ambiguous. Germline values: CDR1 SEHNR, CDR2 FQNEAQ (reference sequence). Trimming cost V 3 bases and J 6 bases, with 12 bases left between them. There are 13 residues in the CDR3. Here the CDR3 DNA reads TGTGCCAGCAGCTTCGGTCATCCGCTCGAGCAGTACTTC. The encoded protein is CASSFGHPLEQYF.

This clonotype occurred many times. The chain uses TRBV30 and TRBJ2-1; TRBD1 agrees at 8 bases. Germline loops: CDR1 GTSNPN, CDR2 SVGIG (reference sequence). This CDR3 spans 14 amino acids. V lost 4 bases and J lost 1; bases outside the gene matches: 3. This CDR3 reads CAWTGQGSYNEQFF. CDR3 bases: TGTGCCTGGACCGGACAGGGATCCTACAATGAGCAGTTCTTC.

This clonotype has at least ten counts. One end of the junction varies from germline; a read error may be responsible. The chain is built from TRBV11-2 and TRBJ2-4; 7 bases align to TRBD2. The CDR3 is 12 residues long. Germline V lookup: CDR1 SGHAT, CDR2 FQNNGV. CDR3 DNA: TGTGCCAGCAGCCCCGATGGGGGAGGGCCTGTATTC. Amino acid sequence: CASSPDGGGPVF.

The V call is TRBV2, the J call TRBJ2-7; no definite D call. Trimming took 3 bases from V and 0 from J, leaving 9 bases between them. The CDR3 runs to 14 residues. Germline V lookup: CDR1 SNHLY, CDR2 FYNNEI. This CDR3 is CASSEARYSYEQYF. DNA for the CDR3: TGTGCCAGCAGTGAGGCCAGGTACTCCTACGAGCAGTACTTC.

The chain carries TRBV9 and TRBJ2-1, with TRBD2 identical over 13 bases. V lost 2 bases and J lost 7; bases outside the gene matches: 3. The CDR3 totals 15 residues. Germline CDR1 and CDR2: SGDLS and YYNGEE. The CDR3 reads CASSVGLAGFNEQFF. CDR3 DNA: TGTGCCAGCAGCGTGGGACTAGCGGGGTTTAATGAGCAGTTCTTC.

The rearrangement uses TRBV12-3 or TRBV12-4 and TRBJ2-2; 7 nucleotides align to TRBD1. CDR3 length: 16 amino acids. V gave up 6 bases and J gave up 4 bases; unmatched junction bases: 11. CDR3 sequence (DNA): TGTGCCAGCAGCCCGGACAGGTACTCCACCACCGGGGAGCTGTTTTTT. Protein product: CASSPDRYSTTGELFF.

J is TRBJ2-1 and V is TRBV9; 8 nucleotides agree with TRBD2. Germline V CDR1 and CDR2: SGDLS, YYNGEE. The CDR3 extends over 16 amino acids. V lost 4 bases and J lost 3; bases outside the gene matches: 9. The CDR3 DNA reads TGTGCCAGCAGCCCACTTCGGGAGGGTCTCTACAATGAGCAGTTCTTC. This codes for CASSPLREGLYNEQFF.